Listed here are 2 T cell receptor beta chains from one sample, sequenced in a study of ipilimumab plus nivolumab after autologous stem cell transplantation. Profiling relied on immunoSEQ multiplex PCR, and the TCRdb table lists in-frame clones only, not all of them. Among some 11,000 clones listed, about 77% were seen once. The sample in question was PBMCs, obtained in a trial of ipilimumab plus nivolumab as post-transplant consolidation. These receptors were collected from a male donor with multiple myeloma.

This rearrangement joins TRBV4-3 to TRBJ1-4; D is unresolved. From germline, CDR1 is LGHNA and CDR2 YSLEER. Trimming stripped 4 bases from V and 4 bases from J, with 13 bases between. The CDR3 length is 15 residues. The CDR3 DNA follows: TGCGCCAGCAGCCCTGATGGAGGATTTAATGAAAAACTGTTTTTT. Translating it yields CASSPDGGFNEKLFF.

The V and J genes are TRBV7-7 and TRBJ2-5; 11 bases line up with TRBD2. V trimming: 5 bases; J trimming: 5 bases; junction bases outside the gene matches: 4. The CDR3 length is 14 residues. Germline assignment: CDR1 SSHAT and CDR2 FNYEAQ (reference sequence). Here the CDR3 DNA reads TGTGCCAGCAGCCCCGGGACTAGCGGCGAGACCCAGTACTTC. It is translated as CASSPGTSGETQYF.